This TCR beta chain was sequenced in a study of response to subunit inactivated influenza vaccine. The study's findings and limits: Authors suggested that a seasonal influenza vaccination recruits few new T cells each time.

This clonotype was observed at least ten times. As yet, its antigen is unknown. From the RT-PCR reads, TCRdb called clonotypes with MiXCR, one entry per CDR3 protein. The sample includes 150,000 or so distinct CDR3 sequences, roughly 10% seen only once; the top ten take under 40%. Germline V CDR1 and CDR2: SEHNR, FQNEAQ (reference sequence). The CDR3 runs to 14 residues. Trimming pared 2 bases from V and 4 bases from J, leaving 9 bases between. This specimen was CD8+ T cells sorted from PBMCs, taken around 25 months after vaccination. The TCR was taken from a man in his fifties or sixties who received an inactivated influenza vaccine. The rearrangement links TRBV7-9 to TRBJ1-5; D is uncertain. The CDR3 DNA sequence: TGTGCCAGCAGCTTAACAACAGTTAATCAGCCCCAGCATTTT. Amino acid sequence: CASSLTTVNQPQHF.